This T cell receptor (beta chain) was profiled in a study of T cells in Graves' hyperthyroidism and ophthalmopathy (dated by TCRdb to the late 2010s). About the investigation overall: Peripheral blood samples were taken at initial diagnosis, before any treatment was given. TCR V-J signatures able to tell the groups apart were searched for in a discovery cohort of 100 patients, of whom roughly 42 had Graves' ophthalmopathy and 55 to 65 had stable Graves' hyperthyroidism. An independent validation cohort of under 20 hyperthyroidism patients and some 15 patients who later progressed to ophthalmopathy tested prospective prediction of ophthalmopathy. The 75 to 100 discovery patients were divided at random into training and test sets in a 7:3 ratio. Thyroid tissue and blood T-cell repertoires from over 5 Graves' hyperthyroidism patients were also compared in the study. Following sampling, methimazole starting at 30 mg daily was given to hyperthyroidism patients, and high-dose intravenous methylprednisolone was given to ophthalmopathy patients. The paper describes TCR Vbeta CDR3 sequencing of around 130 peripheral blood samples, made up of approximately 40 ophthalmopathy patients, 70 to 75 hyperthyroidism patients and some 17 progressor patients. Overall study outcomes, separate from this receptor: Blood samples also contained most of the expanded thyroid clonotypes (frequency above 0.001), which suggests that blood repertoires may reflect thyroid immune responses. No statistical method was used to fix the sample size in advance, and group allocation was not hidden from the investigators. During validation, the model predicted progression to ophthalmopathy a median of approximately 6.5 months ahead of onset, with around 71% sensitivity and 72% to 85% specificity. A 13 V-J signature model separated ophthalmopathy from stable hyperthyroidism, with nearly 90% sensitivity and 81% to 82% specificity in cross-validation and 80%/75% in testing.

There are many counts of this clonotype. What this receptor recognizes is not known. No qualities accompany the bases; no much larger clone lies one base away. TCR beta CDR3 regions were amplified from RNA transcripts. The first round of RT-PCR for the TCR CDR3 was performed with the HTBI primer set and the Qiagen OneStep RT-PCR kit. Libraries were constructed in a second round of multiplex PCR, after which size selection and purification were performed. Libraries were sequenced paired-end with 100 bp reads on an Illumina HiSeq2000. Per the authors' processing: Raw data were processed with SOAPnuke, discarding reads with adapters, uncalled bases, mean Phred below 15, or no exact constant-primer or identifier match. COPE v1.2.5 was used to merge high-quality paired reads, and clonotypes were defined as unique nucleotide sequences. Clonotypes were aligned to IMGT TRBV, TRBD and TRBJ reference segments using MiTCR v1.1. Analysis was restricted to V-J combinations with a frequency above 0.0001, which covered just over 98% of repertoires. A TCS score was defined as the ratio between F50 (clonal expansion) and ExV (chaos), using BLOSUM62-based TCRdist between CDR3 peptides within each V-J. Welch's t-statistics and random forest reduced 450 to 600 V-J features to fewer than 15, which were used in a naive Bayes classifier (R e1071). TCRdb reran the public reads through fastp at Q25 and MiXCR, keeping productive beta chains. Here each entry gathers all rows of one CDR3 protein and keeps the most common genes and DNA. These V and J calls derive from TCRdb rather than the authors' analysis. For this sample there are around 540,000 distinct CDR3 sequences; 15% to 20% appear just once. The ten most abundant clones make up over 25% of the sample.

V is trimmed back by 4 bases and J by 3 bases, and the junction contains 9 bases that no gene match accounts for. CDR1 MNHEY and CDR2 SMNVEV were looked up in the germline V gene (reference sequence). From cysteine to phenylalanine, the CDR3 is 16 amino acids long. CDR3 DNA only is kept here, 48 bases in frame from base 1. In the ophthalmopathy patients, disease was moderately to severely active, with a Clinical Activity Score of 3 or more, a NOSPECS grade of 4 or more, and a duration of less than 3 months. Exclusion was applied to patients with uncontrolled infections, other autoimmune diseases, pregnancy or lactation. Clinical symptoms, serum thyroxine and TRAb, thyroid ultrasound, and orbital computed tomography formed the basis for the diagnoses. PBMCs were isolated from about 9.1 ml of fresh peripheral blood by Ficoll-Paque density gradient centrifugation. Trizol reagent was used to extract total RNA, and RNA quality was then checked on an Agilent 2100 Bioanalyzer.

This chain joins TRBV27 to TRBJ1-2; 9 central bases correspond to TRBD1. This TCR was recovered from a woman in her thirties with Graves' ophthalmopathy. Sequencing was carried out using blood. The CDR3: CASSSPGTGPHYGYTF. The nucleotide sequence is TGTGCCAGCAGTTCCCCCGGGACAGGGCCCCACTATGGCTACACCTTC.